This T cell receptor (beta chain) stems from a study of regulatory T cells in long-lasting Graves disease. About the study: It was over 5 years of antithyroid drugs, with positive TSH receptor antibodies, that meant persistent Graves' disease. Study-level findings and limits: Among the persistent patients, thousands of public clonotypes were shared, more than the 750 to 1,000 shared among new patients. TRBV28 was favored in persistent disease, as were TRBJ1-2 and TRBJ2-5.

Sequencing libraries for TCR beta were prepared with iRepertoire HTBI primers and Arm-PCR of CDR3 regions. TCRdb reanalysed the multiplex PCR reads using MiXCR and keeps one entry per CDR3 protein. The sample has 350,000 to 450,000 distinct CDR3 sequences, 20% to 25% seen once. The CDR3 is 12 residues long. With V trimmed by 11 bases and J by 8 bases, 7 bases remained unmatched. CDR1 MDHEN and CDR2 SYDVKM come from the germline V gene. Time point here: persistent/refractory GD, antithyroid drugs over 5 years with positive TRAb. From PBMCs, RNA was extracted and then used to make the TCR library. Approximately 8.9-milliliter peripheral blood samples went into EDTA tubes. This clonotype was seen repeatedly, ten times or more. Its target is unknown.

This TCR was recovered from a woman in her 40s with Graves disease. The sample in question was peripheral blood mononuclear cells (PBMCs), obtained when the disease was refractory, from a patient treated with antithyroid drugs. This sequence joins TRBV28 and TRBJ1-4; 8 bases align to TRBD1. This CDR3 reads CAAGQEYEKLFF. As DNA, the CDR3 is TGTGCCGCGGGACAGGAATACGAAAAACTGTTTTTT.